This T cell receptor beta chain was identified during a study of T cell changes during pregnancy in multiple sclerosis. CDR3 size: 12 residues. Deletions cut 3 bases from V and 6 bases from J, with 9 bases between. CDR1 SEHNR and CDR2 FQNEAQ come from the germline V gene (reference sequence). Sequenced by immunoSEQ multiplex PCR; TCRdb stores in-frame clones only, minus some. Of approximately 92,000 clones in the sample, roughly 92% were seen once. The chain is built from TRBV7-9 and TRBJ2-7, with D unresolved. The clonotype was recovered from a female donor with multiple sclerosis, enrolled in a pregnancy study. The sample was peripheral blood, taken after pregnancy. As DNA, the CDR3 is TGTGCCAGCAGCTTTAGAGGATTCGAGCAGTACTTC. Its translation: CASSFRGFEQYF.